The entry that follows covers one TCR beta chain sequence. The antigen is undetermined. Because it lacks the conserved phenylalanine or tryptophan at the end, this CDR3 is likely a read error. RNA was extracted from bulk tissue without any cell sorting. The normal lung tissue was taken more than 3 cm from the tumor edge. V shed 3 bases and J shed 5 bases, with 13 bases lying between them. Germline CDR1 and CDR2: SQVTM and ANQGSEA. The CDR3 covers 13 residues. These data come from a study of tumor and adjacent non-tumor tissue in lung cancer. Turning to the study itself: Stage I to III disease affected approximately 11 men and 4 or 5 women aged roughly 30 to 76. Points from the study as a whole: Shorter survival was associated with higher TCR diversity in tumors.

TCRbeta libraries were built with three rounds of nested PCR, modified from ARM-PCR. A single record per CDR3 protein comes from TCRdb applying MiXCR to the multiplex PCR reads. The sample includes about 48,000 distinct CDR3 sequences, around 64% seen only once; the top ten take approximately 30%. The specimen was distant non-tumor lung tissue. This chain connects TRBV29-1 to TRBJ2-5; maybe TRBD1 (6 bases). The receptor comes from a woman in her 70s with non-small cell lung cancer. As DNA, the CDR3 is TGCAGCGTTGACCCAGGGGCGGTGGAGACCCAGTACTAC. Translation: CSVDPGAVETQYY.